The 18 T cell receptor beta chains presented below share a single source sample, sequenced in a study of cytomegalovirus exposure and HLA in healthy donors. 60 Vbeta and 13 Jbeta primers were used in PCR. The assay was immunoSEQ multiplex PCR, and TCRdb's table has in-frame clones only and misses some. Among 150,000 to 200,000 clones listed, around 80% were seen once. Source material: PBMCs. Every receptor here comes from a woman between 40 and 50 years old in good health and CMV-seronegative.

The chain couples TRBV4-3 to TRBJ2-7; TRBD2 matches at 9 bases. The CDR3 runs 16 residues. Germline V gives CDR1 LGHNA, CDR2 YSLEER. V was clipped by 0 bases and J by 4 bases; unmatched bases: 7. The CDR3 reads CASSQELAGPPYEQYF. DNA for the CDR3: TGCGCCAGCAGCCAAGAACTAGCGGGTCCCCCTTACGAGCAGTACTTC.

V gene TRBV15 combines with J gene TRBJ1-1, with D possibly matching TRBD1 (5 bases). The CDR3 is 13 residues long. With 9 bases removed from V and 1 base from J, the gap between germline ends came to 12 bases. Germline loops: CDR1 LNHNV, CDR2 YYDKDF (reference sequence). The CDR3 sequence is CATTTGPNTEAFF. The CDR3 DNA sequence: TGTGCCACGACAACAGGACCGAACACTGAAGCTTTCTTT.

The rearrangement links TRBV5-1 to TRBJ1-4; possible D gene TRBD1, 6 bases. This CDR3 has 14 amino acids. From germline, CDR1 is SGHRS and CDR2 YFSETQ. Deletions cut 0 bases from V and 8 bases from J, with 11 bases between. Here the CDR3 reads CASSLGRDTEKLFF. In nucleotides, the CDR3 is TGCGCCAGCAGCTTGGGCCGGGACACGGAAAAACTGTTTTTT.

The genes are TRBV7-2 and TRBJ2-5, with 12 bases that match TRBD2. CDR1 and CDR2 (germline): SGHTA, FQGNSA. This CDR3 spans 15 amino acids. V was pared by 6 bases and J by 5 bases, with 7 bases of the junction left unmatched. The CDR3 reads CASRDTLAGGETQYF. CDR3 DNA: TGTGCCAGCAGGGACACACTAGCGGGAGGCGAGACCCAGTACTTC.

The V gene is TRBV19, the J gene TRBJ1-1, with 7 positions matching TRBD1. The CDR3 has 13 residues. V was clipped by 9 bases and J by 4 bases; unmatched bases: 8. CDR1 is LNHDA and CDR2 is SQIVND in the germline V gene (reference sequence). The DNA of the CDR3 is TGTGCCAGCCTAGACAGGGTGGGCACTGAAGCTTTCTTT. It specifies CASLDRVGTEAFF.

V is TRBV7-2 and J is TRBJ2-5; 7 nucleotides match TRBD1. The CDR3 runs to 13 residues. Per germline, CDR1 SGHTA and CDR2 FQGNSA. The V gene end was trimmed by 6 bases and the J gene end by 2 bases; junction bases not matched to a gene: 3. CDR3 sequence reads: CASRETGQETQYF. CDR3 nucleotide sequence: TGTGCCAGCAGGGAGACAGGGCAAGAGACCCAGTACTTC.

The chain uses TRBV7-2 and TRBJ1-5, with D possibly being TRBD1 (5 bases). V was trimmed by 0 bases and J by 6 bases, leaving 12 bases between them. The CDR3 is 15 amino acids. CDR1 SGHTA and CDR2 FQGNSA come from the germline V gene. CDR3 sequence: CASSLATVLAQPQHF. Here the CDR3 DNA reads TGTGCCAGCAGCTTAGCGACAGTTCTCGCTCAGCCCCAGCATTTT.

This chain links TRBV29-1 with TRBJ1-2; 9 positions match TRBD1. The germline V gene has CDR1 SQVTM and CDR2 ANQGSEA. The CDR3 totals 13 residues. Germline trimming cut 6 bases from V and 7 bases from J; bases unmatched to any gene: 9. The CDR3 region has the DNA TGCAGCGTAAACAAGGACAGGGGTCTTGGCTACACCTTC. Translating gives CSVNKDRGLGYTF.

The CDR3 sequence: CASSVGLGTDTQYF. The CDR3 DNA is TGTGCCAGCAGCGTGGGCCTCGGCACAGATACGCAGTATTTT. The chain is built from TRBV9 and TRBJ2-3; D is unclear. Per the germline V gene, CDR1 is SGDLS and CDR2 is YYNGEE. The V and J ends lost 2 bases and 1 base respectively, with 8 bases between them. The CDR3 has 14 amino acids.

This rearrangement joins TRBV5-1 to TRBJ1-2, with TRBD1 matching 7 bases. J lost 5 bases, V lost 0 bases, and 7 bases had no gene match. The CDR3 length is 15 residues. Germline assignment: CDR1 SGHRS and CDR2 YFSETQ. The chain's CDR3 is CASSLGDSDLYGYTF. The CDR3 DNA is TGCGCCAGCAGCTTGGGGGACAGCGACCTTTATGGCTACACCTTC.

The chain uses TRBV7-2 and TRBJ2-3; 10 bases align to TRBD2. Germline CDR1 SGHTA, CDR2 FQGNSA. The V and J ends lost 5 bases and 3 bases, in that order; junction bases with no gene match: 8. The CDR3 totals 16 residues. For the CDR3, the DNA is TGTGCCAGCAGCGGGAACCTAGCGGGAGTTACAGATACGCAGTATTTT. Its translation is CASSGNLAGVTDTQYF.

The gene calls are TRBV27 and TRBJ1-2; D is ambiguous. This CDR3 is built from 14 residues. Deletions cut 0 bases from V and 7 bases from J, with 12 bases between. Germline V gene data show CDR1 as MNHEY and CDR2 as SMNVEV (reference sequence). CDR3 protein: CASSLSGYRGGYTF. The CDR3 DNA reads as TGTGCCAGCAGTTTATCAGGGTACCGGGGTGGCTACACCTTC.

CDR3 amino acids: CASFQRVYEQYF. The CDR3 region has the DNA TGTGCCAGCTTTCAGCGGGTCTACGAGCAGTACTTC. The V gene is TRBV2, the J gene TRBJ2-7; D is perhaps TRBD2 (6 bases). CDR1 SNHLY and CDR2 FYNNEI come from the germline V gene. This CDR3 has 12 residues. Trimming took off 8 bases at V and 3 bases at J, with 11 bases between the two ends.

This chain's CDR3 is CASTRDRRTGELFF. The CDR3 bases are TGTGCCAGCACCCGGGACAGGCGCACCGGGGAGCTGTTTTTT. The rearrangement joins TRBV2 to TRBJ2-2, with 8 positions matching TRBD1. The CDR3 spans 14 residues. CDR1 is SNHLY, CDR2 FYNNEI, per germline. Trimming at V came to 7 bases and at J to 4 bases, leaving 5 bases not matched to a gene.

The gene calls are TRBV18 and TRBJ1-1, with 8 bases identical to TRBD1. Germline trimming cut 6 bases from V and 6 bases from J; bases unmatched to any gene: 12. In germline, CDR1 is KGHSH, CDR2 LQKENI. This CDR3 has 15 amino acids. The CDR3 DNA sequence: TGTGCCAGCTCGCGCGGGGGGGACAGGCGGGCTGAAGCTTTCTTT. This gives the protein CASSRGGDRRAEAFF.

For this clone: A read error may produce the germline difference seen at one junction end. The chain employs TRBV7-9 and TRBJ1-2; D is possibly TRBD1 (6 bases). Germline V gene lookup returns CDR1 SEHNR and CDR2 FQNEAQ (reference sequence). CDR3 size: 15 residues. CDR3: CASSLNRERNYGYTF. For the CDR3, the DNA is TGTGCCAGCAGCTTAAACAGGGAGAGAAACTACGGCTACACCTTC.

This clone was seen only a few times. Here the CDR3 reads CASSPTSGLDNEQFF. In DNA, the CDR3 is TGTGCCAGCAGTCCGACTAGCGGTCTCGACAATGAGCAGTTCTTC. The gene calls are TRBV27 and TRBJ2-1; TRBD2 matches 9 bases. Germline V gene lookup returns CDR1 MNHEY and CDR2 SMNVEV (reference sequence). V shed 5 bases and J 5 bases; nucleotides not matched to a gene: 7. The CDR3 covers 15 residues.

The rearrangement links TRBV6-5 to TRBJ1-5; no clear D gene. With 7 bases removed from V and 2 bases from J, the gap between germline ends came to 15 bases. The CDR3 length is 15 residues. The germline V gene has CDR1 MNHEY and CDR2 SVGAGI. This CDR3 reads CASTKDSGGNQPQHF. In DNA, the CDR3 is TGTGCCAGCACCAAGGACTCCGGAGGCAATCAGCCCCAGCATTTT.